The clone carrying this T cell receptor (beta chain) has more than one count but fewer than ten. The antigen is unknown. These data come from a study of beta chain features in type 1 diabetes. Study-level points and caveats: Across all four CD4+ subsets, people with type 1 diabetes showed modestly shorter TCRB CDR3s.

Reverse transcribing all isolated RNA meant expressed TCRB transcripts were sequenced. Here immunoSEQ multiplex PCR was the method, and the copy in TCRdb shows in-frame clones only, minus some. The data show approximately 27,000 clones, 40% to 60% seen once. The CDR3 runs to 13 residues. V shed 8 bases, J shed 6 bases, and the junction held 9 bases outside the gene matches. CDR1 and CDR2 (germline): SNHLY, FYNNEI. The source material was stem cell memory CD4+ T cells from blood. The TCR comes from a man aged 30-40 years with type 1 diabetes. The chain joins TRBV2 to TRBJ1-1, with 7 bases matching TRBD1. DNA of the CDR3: TGTGCCAGCGGGGTGACAGGGAGCGCTGAAGCTTTCTTT. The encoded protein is CASGVTGSAEAFF. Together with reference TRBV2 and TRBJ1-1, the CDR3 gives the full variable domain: EPEVTQTPSHQVTQMGQEVILRCVPISNHLYFYWYRQILGQKVEFLVSFYNNEISEKSEIFDDQFSVERPDGSNFTLKIRSTKLEDSAMYFCASGVTGSAEAFFGQGTRLTVV.